This T cell receptor (beta chain) was observed in a study of neurological immune-mediated disorders. The wider study: Relapsing-remitting disease was seen in 31 of the 34 multiple sclerosis patients, and secondary progressive disease was seen in 3.

Time point reported: longitudinal time-point 1 (baseline). The CDR3 runs 12 residues. The V gene's germline CDR1 is DFQATT and CDR2 SNEGSKA (reference sequence). Points from the study as a whole: CDR3 amino acid sequences of expanded clones were not shared across subjects, a result suggesting private repertoires in all groups. Any association between clinical or MRI features and the multiple sclerosis repertoire cluster was absent.

This clonotype was recorded at least ten times. What it binds is not known. At one end, the junction sequence differs from germline, possibly due to a read error. The authors made cDNA by 5'RACE with 10-nucleotide random UMIs. TCRdb reprocessed the 5' RACE reads via MiXCR and lists one record per CDR3 protein. The table records tens of thousands of distinct CDR3 sequences, around 2.9% of them present only once. The chain carries TRBV20-1 and TRBJ1-2; D unresolved. This TCR was sampled from a woman aged 55-69 years with multiple sclerosis. Input material: PBMCs. The CDR3 DNA is TGCACTGCTACGGGGAACCACTATGGCTACACCTTC. Residues: CTATGNHYGYTF.